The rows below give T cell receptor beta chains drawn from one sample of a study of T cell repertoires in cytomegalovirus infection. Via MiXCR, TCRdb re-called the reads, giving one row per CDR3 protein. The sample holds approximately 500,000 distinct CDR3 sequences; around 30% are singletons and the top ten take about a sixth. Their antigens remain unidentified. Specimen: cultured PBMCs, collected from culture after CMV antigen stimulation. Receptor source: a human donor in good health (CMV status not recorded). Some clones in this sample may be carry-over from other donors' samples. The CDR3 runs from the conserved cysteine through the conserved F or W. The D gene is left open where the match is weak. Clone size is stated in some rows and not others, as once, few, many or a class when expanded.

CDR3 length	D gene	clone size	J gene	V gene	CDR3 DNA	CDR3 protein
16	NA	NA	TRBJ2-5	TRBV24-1	TGTGCCACCAGTGATTTAGGGGGCGGGAGTACTGAGACCCAGTACTTC	CATSDLGGGSTETQYF
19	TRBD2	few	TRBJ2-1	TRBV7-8	TGTGCCAGCAGCCCCTCCCCAGCGGGGGTCCTCAGATCCTACAATGAGCAGTTCTTC	CASSPSPAGVLRSYNEQFF
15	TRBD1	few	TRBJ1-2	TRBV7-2	TGTGCCAGCAGCTTAGGAGACAGGGAGGGCTATGGCTACACCTTC	CASSLGDREGYGYTF
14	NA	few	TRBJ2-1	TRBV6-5	TGTGCCAGCAGTTACGGGCGTGGAAGCAGTGAGCAGTTCTTC	CASSYGRGSSEQFF
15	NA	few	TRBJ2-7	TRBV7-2	TGTGCCAGCAGCTTAGGGACAGCGGTTGGGAGCGAGCAGTACTTC	CASSLGTAVGSEQYF
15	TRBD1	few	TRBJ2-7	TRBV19	TGTGCCACCCGGACAGGCTCAATAGCCGTCTACGAGCAGTACTTC	CATRTGSIAVYEQYF
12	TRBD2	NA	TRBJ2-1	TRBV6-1	TGTGCCAGCCGTGGGACTAACAATGAGCAGTTCTTC	CASRGTNNEQFF
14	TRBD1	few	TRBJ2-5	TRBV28	TGTGCCAGCACCCGGACAGGGAGGCAAGAGACCCAGTACTTC	CASTRTGRQETQYF
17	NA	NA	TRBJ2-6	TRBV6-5	TGTGCCAGCAGTGTGCAACGAGGGGTAGCTGGGGCCAACGTCCTGACTTTC	CASSVQRGVAGANVLTF
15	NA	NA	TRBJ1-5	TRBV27	TGTGCCAGCAGGGGGGCCGCCGTTGGCAATCAGCCCCAGCATTTT	CASRGAAVGNQPQHF
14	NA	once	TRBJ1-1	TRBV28	TGTGCCAGCAGTGCCCGACTCCGGACAGATCAAGCTTTCTTT	CASSARLRTDQAFF